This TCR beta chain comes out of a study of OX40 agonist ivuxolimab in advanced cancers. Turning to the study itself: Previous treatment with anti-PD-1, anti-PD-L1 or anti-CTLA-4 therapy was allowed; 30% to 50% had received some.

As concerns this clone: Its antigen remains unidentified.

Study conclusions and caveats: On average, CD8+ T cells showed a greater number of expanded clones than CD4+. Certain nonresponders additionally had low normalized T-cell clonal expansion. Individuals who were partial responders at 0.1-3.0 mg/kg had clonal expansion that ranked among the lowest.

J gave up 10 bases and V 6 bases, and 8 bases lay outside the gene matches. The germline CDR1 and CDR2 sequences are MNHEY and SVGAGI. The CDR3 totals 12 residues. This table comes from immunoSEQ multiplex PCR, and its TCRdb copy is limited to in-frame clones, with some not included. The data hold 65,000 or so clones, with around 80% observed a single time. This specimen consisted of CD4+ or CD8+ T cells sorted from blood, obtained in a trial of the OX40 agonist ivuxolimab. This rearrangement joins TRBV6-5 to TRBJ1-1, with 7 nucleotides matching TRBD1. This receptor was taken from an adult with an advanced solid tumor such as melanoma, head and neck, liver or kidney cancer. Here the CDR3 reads CASSTRQGRAFF. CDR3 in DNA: TGTGCCAGCAGCACACGACAGGGCAGAGCTTTCTTT.